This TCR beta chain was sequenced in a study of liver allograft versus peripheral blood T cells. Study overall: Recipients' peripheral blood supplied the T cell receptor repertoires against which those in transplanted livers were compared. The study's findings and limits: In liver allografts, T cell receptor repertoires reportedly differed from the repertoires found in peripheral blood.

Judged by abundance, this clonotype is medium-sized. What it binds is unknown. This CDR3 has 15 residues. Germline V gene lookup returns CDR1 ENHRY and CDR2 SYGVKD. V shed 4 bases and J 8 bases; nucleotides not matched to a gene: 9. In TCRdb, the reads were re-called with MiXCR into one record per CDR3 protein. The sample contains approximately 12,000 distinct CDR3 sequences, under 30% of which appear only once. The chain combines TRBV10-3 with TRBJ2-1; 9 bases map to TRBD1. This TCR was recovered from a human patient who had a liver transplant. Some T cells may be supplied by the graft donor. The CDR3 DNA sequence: TGTGCCATCAGTGGACGGGACAGGGATCCGGATGAGCAGTTCTTC. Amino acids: CAISGRDRDPDEQFF.